These T cell receptor beta chains were read from a single sample in a study of blood T cell repertoires in COVID-19. The data were produced by immunoSEQ multiplex PCR, yet TCRdb's version contains in-frame clones alone and is incomplete. The table includes 160,000 or so clones, approximately 86% detected once. Sequencing input: peripheral blood. These receptors came from a woman aged 45-59 years with acute or convalescent COVID-19. CDR3s include the opening cysteine and the closing phenylalanine or tryptophan. D genes are given only for firm matches. Where a row states a size, it is once, few, many or the class of an expanded clone; other rows omit it.

V gene	J gene	D gene	clone size	CDR3 length	CDR3 protein	CDR3 DNA
TRBV6-5	TRBJ1-2	NA	few	14	CASSYDSVLYGYTF	TGTGCCAGCAGTTACGACAGCGTCCTCTATGGCTACACCTTC
TRBV5-6	TRBJ2-4	NA	NA	13	CASSLNQGNIQYF	TGTGCCAGCAGCTTGAATCAGGGGAACATTCAGTACTTC
TRBV7-9	TRBJ2-7	TRBD1	NA	12	CASGTGSYEQYF	TGTGCCAGCGGGACAGGGTCCTACGAGCAGTACTTC
TRBV24-1	TRBJ1-1	NA	NA	13	CATRQGGNTEAFF	TGTGCCACCAGACAGGGTGGGAACACTGAAGCTTTCTTT
TRBV10-1	TRBJ1-4	NA	NA	15	CASSESVSPGEKLFF	TGCGCCAGCAGTGAGTCGGTATCCCCGGGGGAAAAACTGTTTTTT
TRBV30	TRBJ1-2	NA	NA	12	CAWSTRTDGYTF	TGTGCCTGGAGTACACGGACAGATGGCTACACCTTC
TRBV21-1	TRBJ2-6	NA	NA	16	CASSKNSRSGANVLTF	TGTGCCAGCAGCAAAAACTCACGTTCTGGGGCCAACGTCCTGACTTTC
TRBV4-1	TRBJ1-2	TRBD1	NA	15	CASSQEQGALVGYTF	TGCGCCAGCAGCCAAGAACAGGGGGCGTTGGTTGGCTACACCTTC
TRBV7-9	TRBJ2-4	TRBD1	NA	17	CASSDFTGGVGKNIQYF	TGTGCCAGCAGCGACTTTACAGGGGGTGTTGGCAAAAACATTCAGTACTTC
TRBV5-5	TRBJ1-1	NA	NA	14	CASSLEWGDTEAFF	TGTGCCAGCAGCTTGGAATGGGGGGATACTGAAGCTTTCTTT
TRBV3-1/TRBV3-2	TRBJ1-1	NA	NA	16	CASSQEGSSSYLRAFF	TGTGCCAGCAGCCAAGAGGGCTCGAGCAGCTACCTAAGAGCTTTCTTT
TRBV30	TRBJ1-3	NA	once	11	CAWRLGNTIYF	TGTGCCTGGAGACTAGGAAACACCATATATTTT
TRBV7-2	TRBJ1-1	NA	NA	14	CASGSERLLTEAFF	TGTGCCAGCGGGAGTGAAAGGCTATTGACTGAAGCTTTCTTT
TRBV5-4	TRBJ1-1	NA	NA	14	CASSLGSGNTEAFF	TGTGCCAGCAGCTTGGGCAGCGGGAACACTGAAGCTTTCTTT
TRBV7-9	TRBJ2-6	NA	NA	15	CASSPYRAGANVLTF	TGTGCCAGCAGCCCTTACAGGGCTGGGGCCAACGTCCTGACTTTC
TRBV27	TRBJ2-7	NA	NA	15	CASSPAVWGSYEQYF	TGTGCCAGCAGCCCGGCCGTATGGGGCTCTTACGAGCAGTACTTC
TRBV24-1	TRBJ2-3	TRBD1	NA	16	CATSEPGQGYADTQYF	TGTGCCACCAGTGAACCGGGACAGGGTTATGCAGATACGCAGTATTTT
TRBV19	TRBJ2-3	TRBD2	NA	16	CASSRLAGGGTDTQYF	TGTGCCAGTTCTAGACTAGCGGGGGGGGGCACAGATACGCAGTATTTT
TRBV30	TRBJ2-5	NA	NA	13	CAWERSLQETQYF	TGTGCCTGGGAGCGGTCCCTCCAAGAGACCCAGTACTTC
TRBV27	TRBJ1-2	TRBD1	NA	13	CASRATGVGGYTF	TGTGCCAGCAGAGCGACAGGGGTAGGGGGCTACACCTTC
TRBV7-9	TRBJ2-7	NA	NA	12	CASRRLENEQYF	TGTGCCAGCAGACGACTAGAGAACGAGCAGTACTTC
TRBV5-1	TRBJ2-1	TRBD2	NA	16	CASSLGGTSGRNEQFF	TGCGCCAGCAGCTTGGGGGGGACTAGCGGGAGGAATGAGCAGTTCTTC
TRBV4-1	TRBJ1-1	TRBD1	few	15	CASSHPTGGDTEAFF	TGCGCCAGCAGCCACCCAACAGGGGGAGACACTGAAGCTTTCTTT
TRBV20-1	TRBJ1-2	NA	NA	14	CSASRGTENYGYTF	TGCAGTGCTAGTAGGGGCACGGAGAACTATGGCTACACCTTC
TRBV11-2	TRBJ2-1	TRBD2	NA	14	CASSLNSGANEQFF	TGTGCCAGCAGCTTAAATAGCGGGGCCAATGAGCAGTTCTTC
TRBV7-2	TRBJ1-2	TRBD1	NA	14	CASSYDRGNYGYTF	TGTGCCAGCAGCTACGACAGGGGTAACTATGGCTACACCTTC
TRBV18	TRBJ2-5	NA	NA	13	CASSPGGQETQYF	TGTGCCAGCTCACCAGGAGGACAAGAGACCCAGTACTTC
TRBV7-9	TRBJ1-5	NA	NA	14	CASSWGLGNQPQHF	TGTGCCAGCAGCTGGGGGCTTGGCAATCAGCCCCAGCATTTT
TRBV6-2/TRBV6-3	TRBJ1-5	NA	NA	15	CASSFYRRPNQPQHF	TGTGCCAGCAGTTTTTACAGGCGTCCAAATCAGCCCCAGCATTTT
TRBV18	TRBJ1-2	TRBD1	NA	13	CASSPGQDYGYTF	TGTGCCAGCTCACCGGGACAGGACTATGGCTACACCTTC
TRBV9	TRBJ1-3	NA	few	16	CASSPGGGAAGNTIYF	TGTGCCAGCAGCCCAGGTGGGGGGGCGGCTGGAAACACCATATATTTT
TRBV6-6	TRBJ1-6	NA	NA	14	CASSYGGEDSPLHF	TGTGCCAGCAGTTACGGGGGGGAGGACTCACCCCTCCACTTT
TRBV7-2	TRBJ1-3	TRBD1	NA	16	CASSPQTGTVGNTIYF	TGTGCCAGCAGCCCGCAGACCGGGACAGTAGGAAACACCATATATTTT
TRBV5-1	TRBJ1-6	NA	NA	15	CASSLTGPYNSPLHF	TGCGCCAGCAGCTTGACAGGTCCCTATAATTCACCCCTCCACTTT
TRBV5-6	TRBJ2-1	TRBD2	NA	17	CASSLYVWGGSYNEQFF	TGTGCCAGCAGCTTGTACGTTTGGGGGGGCTCCTACAATGAGCAGTTCTTC
TRBV5-1	TRBJ2-7	TRBD2	NA	15	CASSQGTSGRNEQYF	TGCGCCAGCAGCCAGGGGACTAGCGGGAGGAACGAGCAGTACTTC
TRBV18	TRBJ1-1	NA	NA	13	CASSLDGEGTAFF	TGTGCCAGCTCCCTCGACGGAGAGGGAACAGCTTTCTTT
TRBV27	TRBJ2-2	TRBD2	NA	16	CASSPWTSGRAGELFF	TGTGCCAGCAGTCCGTGGACTAGCGGGAGGGCCGGGGAGCTGTTTTTT
TRBV30	TRBJ1-1	TRBD1	NA	14	CAWSSRGQDTEAFF	TGTGCCTGGAGTAGCAGGGGGCAAGACACTGAAGCTTTCTTT
TRBV27	TRBJ2-7	NA	NA	13	CASSLHYRYEQYF	TGTGCCAGCAGTTTACACTATCGATACGAGCAGTACTTC
TRBV9	TRBJ1-3	NA	NA	13	CASSVSGTPAIYF	TGTGCCAGCAGCGTATCCGGGACTCCCGCCATATATTTT
TRBV28	TRBJ1-4	NA	NA	15	CASSTTGSGAEKLFF	TGTGCCAGCAGTACCACAGGGAGCGGGGCCGAAAAACTGTTTTTT